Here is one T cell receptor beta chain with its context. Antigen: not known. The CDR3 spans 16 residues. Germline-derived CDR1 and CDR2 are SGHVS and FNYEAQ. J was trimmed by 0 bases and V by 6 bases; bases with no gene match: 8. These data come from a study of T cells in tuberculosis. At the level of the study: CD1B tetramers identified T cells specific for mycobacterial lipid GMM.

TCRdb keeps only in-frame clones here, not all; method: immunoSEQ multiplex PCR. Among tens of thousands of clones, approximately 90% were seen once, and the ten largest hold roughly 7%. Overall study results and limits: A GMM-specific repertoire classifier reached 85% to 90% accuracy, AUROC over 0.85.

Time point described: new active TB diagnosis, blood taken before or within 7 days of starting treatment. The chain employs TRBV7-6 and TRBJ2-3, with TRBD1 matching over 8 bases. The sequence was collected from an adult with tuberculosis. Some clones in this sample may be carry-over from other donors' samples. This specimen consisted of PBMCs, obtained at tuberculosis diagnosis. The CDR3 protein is CASRPNRGRSTDTQYF. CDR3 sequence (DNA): TGTGCCAGCAGGCCAAACAGGGGGAGAAGCACAGATACGCAGTATTTT.